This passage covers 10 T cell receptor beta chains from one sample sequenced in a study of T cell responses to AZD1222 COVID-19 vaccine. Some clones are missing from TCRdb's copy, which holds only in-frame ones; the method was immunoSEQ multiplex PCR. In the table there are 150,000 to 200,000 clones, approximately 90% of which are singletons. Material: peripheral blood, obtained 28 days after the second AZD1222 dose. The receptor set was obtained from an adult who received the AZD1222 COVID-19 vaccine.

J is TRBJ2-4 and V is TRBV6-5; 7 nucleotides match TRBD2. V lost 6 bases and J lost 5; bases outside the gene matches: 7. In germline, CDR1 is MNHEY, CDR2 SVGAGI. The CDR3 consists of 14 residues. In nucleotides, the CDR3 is TGTGCCAGCAGCCCCGGACTAGTGCAAAACATTCAGTACTTC. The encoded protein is CASSPGLVQNIQYF.

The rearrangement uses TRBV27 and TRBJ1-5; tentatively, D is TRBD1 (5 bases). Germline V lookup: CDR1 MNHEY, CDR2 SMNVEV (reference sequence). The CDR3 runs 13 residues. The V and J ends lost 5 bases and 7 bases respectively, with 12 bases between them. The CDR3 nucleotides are TGTGCCAGCAGTGCCCGCAGGGCCCAGCCCCAGCATTTT. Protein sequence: CASSARRAQPQHF.

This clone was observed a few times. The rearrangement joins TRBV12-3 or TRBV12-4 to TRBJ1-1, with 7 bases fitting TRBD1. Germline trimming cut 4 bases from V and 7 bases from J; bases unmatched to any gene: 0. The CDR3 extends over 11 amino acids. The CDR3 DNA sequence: TGTGCCAGCAGTTCAGGGGGTGAAGCTTTCTTT. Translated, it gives CASSSGGEAFF.

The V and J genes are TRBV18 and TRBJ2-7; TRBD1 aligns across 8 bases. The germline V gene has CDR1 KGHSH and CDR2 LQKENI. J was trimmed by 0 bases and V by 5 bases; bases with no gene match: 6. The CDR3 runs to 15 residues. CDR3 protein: CASSVGQVNSYEQYF. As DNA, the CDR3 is TGTGCCAGCTCAGTGGGACAGGTTAACTCCTACGAGCAGTACTTC.

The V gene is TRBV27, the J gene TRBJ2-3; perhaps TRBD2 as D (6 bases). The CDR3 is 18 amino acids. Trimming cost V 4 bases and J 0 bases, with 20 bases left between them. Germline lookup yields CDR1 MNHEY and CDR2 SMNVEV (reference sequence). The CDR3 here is CASSSASELASSTDTQYF. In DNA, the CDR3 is TGTGCCAGCAGTTCAGCCTCCGAGCTAGCGTCAAGCACAGATACGCAGTATTTT.

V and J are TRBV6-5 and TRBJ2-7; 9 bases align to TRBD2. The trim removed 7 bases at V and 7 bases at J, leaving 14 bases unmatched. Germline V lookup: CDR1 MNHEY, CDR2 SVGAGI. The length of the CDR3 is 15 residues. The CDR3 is CASTTPAGGREEQYF. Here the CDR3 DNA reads TGTGCCAGCACCACGCCGGCGGGAGGGCGAGAAGAGCAGTACTTC.

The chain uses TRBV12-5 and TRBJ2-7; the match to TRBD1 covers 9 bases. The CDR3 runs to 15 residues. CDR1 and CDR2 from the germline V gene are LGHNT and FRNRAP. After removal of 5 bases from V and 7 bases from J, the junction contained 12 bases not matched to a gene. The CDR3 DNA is TGTGCTAGTGGTCCTCGGGACAGGGAGAATCGGGAGCAGTACTTC. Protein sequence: CASGPRDRENREQYF.

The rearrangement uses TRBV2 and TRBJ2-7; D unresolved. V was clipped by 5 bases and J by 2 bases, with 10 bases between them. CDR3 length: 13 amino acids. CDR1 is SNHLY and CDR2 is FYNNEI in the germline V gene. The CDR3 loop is CASSKVSPYEQYF. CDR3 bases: TGTGCCAGCAGTAAGGTCAGCCCCTACGAGCAGTACTTC.

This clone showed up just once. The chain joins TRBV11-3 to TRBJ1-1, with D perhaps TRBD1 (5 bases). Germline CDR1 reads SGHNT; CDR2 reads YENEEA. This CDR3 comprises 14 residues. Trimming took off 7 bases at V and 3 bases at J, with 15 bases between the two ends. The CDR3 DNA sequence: TGTGCCAGCACCCCTGGGGGGGGTGACACTGAAGCTTTCTTT. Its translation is CASTPGGGDTEAFF. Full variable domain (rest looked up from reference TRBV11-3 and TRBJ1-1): EAGVVQSPRYKIIEKKQPVAFWCNPISGHNTLYWYLQNLGQGPELLIRYENEEAVDDSQLPKDRFSAERLKGVDSTLKIQPAELGDSAVYLCASTPGGGDTEAFFGQGTRLTVV.

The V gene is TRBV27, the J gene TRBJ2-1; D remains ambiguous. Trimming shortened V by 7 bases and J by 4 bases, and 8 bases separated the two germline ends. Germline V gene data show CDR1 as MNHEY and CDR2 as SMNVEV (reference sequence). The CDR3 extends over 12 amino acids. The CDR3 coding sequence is TGTGCCAGCACCTCCGGGTACAATGAGCAGTTCTTC. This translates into CASTSGYNEQFF.